One and the same sample provided the 9 T cell receptor beta chains below, sequenced in a study of blood T cell repertoires in COVID-19. Profiled with immunoSEQ multiplex PCR; TCRdb holds only in-frame clones, not every one. The sample includes tens of thousands of clones, less than 90% seen only once; the top ten take roughly a fifth. The material sequenced was peripheral blood. These receptors were obtained from a man in his 70s with acute or convalescent COVID-19.

The rearrangement links TRBV5-6 to TRBJ1-5, with D unresolved. The CDR3 length is 13 residues. In germline, CDR1 is SGHDT, CDR2 YYEEEE. With 5 bases removed from V and 0 bases from J, the gap between germline ends came to 6 bases. The chain's CDR3 is CASSRFSNQPQHF. Here the CDR3 DNA reads TGTGCCAGCAGTCGGTTTAGCAATCAGCCCCAGCATTTT.

The chain uses TRBV27 and TRBJ1-6; 7 nucleotides agree with TRBD1. Germline trimming cut 6 bases from V and 6 bases from J; bases unmatched to any gene: 8. CDR1 MNHEY and CDR2 SMNVEV come from the germline V gene (reference sequence). The CDR3 runs to 15 residues. The CDR3: CASRLGGQLNSPLHF. The CDR3 nucleotides read TGTGCCAGCAGATTAGGGGGACAGCTTAATTCACCCCTCCACTTT.

This clone appeared once. The chain is built from TRBV15 and TRBJ2-1, with 9 bases matching TRBD2. J lost 15 bases, V lost 2 bases, and 14 bases had no gene match. The CDR3 spans 15 residues. From germline, CDR1 is LNHNV and CDR2 YYDKDF (reference sequence). This chain's CDR3 is CATSRPGTSTPAPFF. In nucleotides, the CDR3 is TGTGCCACCAGCAGACCGGGGACTAGCACTCCCGCCCCGTTCTTC.

The chain couples TRBV11-2 to TRBJ1-5, with no clear D. CDR1 is SGHAT, CDR2 FQNNGV, per germline. The V and J ends lost 4 bases and 6 bases respectively, with 10 bases between them. There are 13 residues in the CDR3. As DNA, the CDR3 is TGTGCCAGCAGCTCTAATCGGGGTCAGCCCCAGCATTTT. This encodes CASSSNRGQPQHF.

This clone was seen just once. The chain's CDR3 is CASSPRASGGNTGELFF. For the CDR3, the DNA is TGTGCCAGCAGCCCCCGTGCTAGCGGGGGTAACACCGGGGAGCTGTTTTTT. The gene calls are TRBV9 and TRBJ2-2; 10 bases agree with TRBD2. The CDR3 covers 17 residues. V lost 4 bases, J lost 2 bases, and 8 bases stayed unmatched. Germline V lookup: CDR1 SGDLS, CDR2 YYNGEE.

The V call is TRBV5-1, the J call TRBJ1-1, with 8 positions matching TRBD1. The CDR3 extends over 16 amino acids. With V trimmed by 2 bases and J by 5 bases, 11 bases remained unmatched. Germline V gene sequence: CDR1 SGHRS, CDR2 YFSETQ. CDR3 residues: CASSLPTGGDGTEAFF. CDR3 DNA: TGCGCCAGCAGCTTACCAACAGGGGGGGATGGAACTGAAGCTTTCTTT.

This clone has a handful of counts. This chain connects TRBV7-9 to TRBJ2-1; 8 bases agree with TRBD2. Germline V lookup: CDR1 SEHNR, CDR2 FQNEAQ (reference sequence). The CDR3 length is 16 residues. Unmatched junction bases numbered 10, after V lost 5 bases and J lost 4 bases. CDR3: CASSIPGTRLYNEQFF. The CDR3 nucleotides are TGTGCCAGCAGCATTCCCGGGACTAGGCTGTACAATGAGCAGTTCTTC.

The V gene is TRBV18, the J gene TRBJ1-3; D remains unclear. The CDR3 consists of 14 residues. Deletions cut 3 bases from V and 0 bases from J, with 6 bases between. Germline V CDR1 and CDR2: KGHSH, LQKENI. The DNA of the CDR3 is TGTGCCAGCTCACCTAGTATCTCTGGAAACACCATATATTTT. It yields the protein CASSPSISGNTIYF.

The V and J genes are TRBV21-1 and TRBJ2-3; the tabulated D call, TRBD2, remains unverified against the DNA. TRBV21-1 is a pseudogene segment. The CDR3 is 15 residues long. The CDR3 protein is CASSRWQAGADTQYF. DNA of the CDR3: TGTGCCAGCAGCCGCTGGCAAGCGGGGGCAGATACGCAGTATTTT.